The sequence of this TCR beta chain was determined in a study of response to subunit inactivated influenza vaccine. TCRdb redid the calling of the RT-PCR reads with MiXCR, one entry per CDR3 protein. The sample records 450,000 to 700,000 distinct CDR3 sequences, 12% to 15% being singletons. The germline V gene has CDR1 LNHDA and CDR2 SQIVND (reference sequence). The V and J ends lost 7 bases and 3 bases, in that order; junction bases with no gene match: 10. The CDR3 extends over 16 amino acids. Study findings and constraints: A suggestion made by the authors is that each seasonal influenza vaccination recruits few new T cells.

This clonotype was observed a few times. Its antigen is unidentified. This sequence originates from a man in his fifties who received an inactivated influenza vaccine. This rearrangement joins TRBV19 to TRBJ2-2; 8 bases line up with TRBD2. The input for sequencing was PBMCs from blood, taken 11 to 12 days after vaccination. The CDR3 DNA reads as TGTGCCAGTAATACTATCAGCGGGGGCTACACCGGGGAGCTGTTTTTT. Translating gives CASNTISGGYTGELFF.